This T cell receptor beta chain was documented in a study of blood T cell repertoires in COVID-19. As originally analysed: Reference gene primer amplification in the assay estimated nucleated cell counts. Produced via immunoSEQ multiplex PCR; TCRdb's table is partial and in-frame only. V and J calls and clone size are given by that table; D and trimming were obtained from the DNA. The sample contains approximately 150,000 clones, approximately 79% of which appear only once. The CDR3 totals 12 residues. V was trimmed by 2 bases and J by 7 bases, leaving 11 bases between them. Germline values: CDR1 GTSNPN, CDR2 SVGIG (reference sequence). Recruited during active infection, patients (from Seattle) were subsequently followed longitudinally.

Sample: peripheral blood. This chain connects TRBV30 to TRBJ1-2; D remains ambiguous. The TCR was taken from an older woman with COVID-19, enrolled during active disease. This CDR3 is CAWSPTVSGYTF. CDR3 DNA: TGTGCCTGGAGTCCTACAGTATCTGGCTACACCTTC.